One sample yielded the 11 T cell receptor beta chains listed below, sequenced in a study of technical replicates of blood from several donors. The method was immunoSEQ multiplex PCR; TCRdb's version includes in-frame clones alone and lacks a portion of them. In the table there are more than 65,000 clones, around 91% of which are singletons. Source material: T cells isolated from PBMCs. The receptor set was obtained from a human donor in good health. Some clones in this sample may be carry-over from other donors' samples.

The V and J genes are TRBV5-6 and TRBJ1-1; 9 bases are a match to TRBD1. From germline, CDR1 is SGHDT and CDR2 YYEEEE. With V trimmed by 4 bases and J by 10 bases, 11 bases remained unmatched. The CDR3 contains 14 residues. CDR3 DNA: TGTGCCAGCAGCCTGGGTAGGACAGGGGCGTCAGCTTTCTTT. Its translation: CASSLGRTGASAFF.

The chain links TRBV25-1 to TRBJ1-2; tentative D call: TRBD1 (6 bases). The germline V gene has CDR1 MGHDK and CDR2 SYGVNS. The length of the CDR3 is 12 residues. V was pared by 4 bases and J by 8 bases, with 11 bases between. The CDR3 sequence: CASSGTVQGYTF. The CDR3, as DNA: TGTGCCAGCAGTGGGACAGTACAAGGCTACACCTTC.

This chain connects TRBV7-8 to TRBJ2-1; 13 bases match TRBD2. V gave up 1 base and J gave up 6 bases; unmatched junction bases: 0. Per germline, CDR1 SGHVS and CDR2 FQNEAQ. The length of the CDR3 is 15 residues. This CDR3 is CASSLGLAGGNEQFF. The DNA for the CDR3 is TGTGCCAGCAGCTTAGGACTAGCGGGAGGCAATGAGCAGTTCTTC.

This clone came up a few times. This rearrangement joins TRBV30 to TRBJ1-1; 7 bases fit TRBD1. The CDR3 is 14 amino acids. Germline-derived CDR1 and CDR2 are GTSNPN and SVGIG (reference sequence). V lost 0 bases to trimming and J lost 2 bases; unmatched junction nucleotides: 3. The CDR3 region has the DNA TGTGCCTGGAGTGTAGGGACAGCTAACACTGAAGCTTTCTTT. It translates to CAWSVGTANTEAFF.

DNA of the CDR3: TGTGCCAGCGTACCCCGGGCTGGGGCCAACGTCCTGACTTTC. It translates to CASVPRAGANVLTF. The chain couples TRBV25-1 to TRBJ2-6; D is ambiguous. CDR1 and CDR2 from the germline V gene are MGHDK and SYGVNS. The CDR3 runs to 14 residues. Trimming pared 8 bases from V and 2 bases from J, leaving 10 bases between.

The V and J genes are TRBV28 and TRBJ1-3; D may be TRBD1 (5 bases). Germline V gives CDR1 MDHEN, CDR2 SYDVKM. This CDR3 has 14 amino acids. Deletions cut 7 bases from V and 0 bases from J, with 10 bases between. The CDR3 is CASTSGGSGNTIYF. Written as DNA, the CDR3 is TGTGCCAGCACGTCGGGGGGCTCTGGAAACACCATATATTTT. Based on the CDR3 plus reference TRBV28 and TRBJ1-3, the full variable domain is DVKVTQSSRYLVKRTGEKVFLECVQDMDHENMFWYRQDPGLGLRLIYFSYDVKMKEKGDIPEGYSVSREKKERFSLILESASTNQTSMYLCASTSGGSGNTIYFGEGSWLTVV.

The rearrangement joins TRBV13 to TRBJ2-3; 12 bases line up with TRBD2. V lost 3 bases, J lost 14 bases, and 9 bases stayed unmatched. Germline CDR1 reads PRHDT; CDR2 reads FYEKMQ (reference sequence). There are 14 residues in the CDR3. In DNA form, the CDR3 reads TGTGCCAGCAGCTTTGACCTAGCGGGGGGGAAGCTGTATTTT. This sequence encodes CASSFDLAGGKLYF.

The genes are TRBV6-5 and TRBJ1-5, with D perhaps TRBD1 (5 bases). CDR3 length equals 13 residues. V gave up 6 bases and J gave up 3 bases, with 9 bases separating them. Germline CDR1 and CDR2: MNHEY and SVGAGI. The CDR3 DNA follows: TGTGCCAGCAGCCAGGGCCCCAATCAGCCCCAGCATTTT. It is translated as CASSQGPNQPQHF.

This clone was counted a single time. The gene calls are TRBV7-6 and TRBJ2-3, with TRBD1 identical over 7 bases. There are 16 residues in the CDR3. Germline V lookup: CDR1 SGHVS, CDR2 FNYEAQ. Losses at the gene ends were 5 bases for V and 3 bases for J; bases not matched to a gene: 11. CDR3 sequence (DNA): TGTGCCAGCAGCCGAACGACAGGGATTATTACAGATACGCAGTATTTT. Encoded protein: CASSRTTGIITDTQYF.

The chain is built from TRBV4-1 and TRBJ2-7, with D possibly being TRBD1 (6 bases). The CDR3 runs to 16 residues. The germline gives CDR1 MGHRA, CDR2 YSYEKL. Between the trimmed V and J ends, which lost 4 bases and 4 bases, there was a span of 20 bases. The CDR3 region is CASSPTWTARGYEQYF. CDR3 DNA sequence: TGCGCCAGCAGCCCGACCTGGACAGCAAGGGGGTACGAGCAGTACTTC.

This chain joins TRBV19 and TRBJ2-5; 7 bases are a match to TRBD1. With V trimmed by 5 bases and J by 8 bases, 14 bases remained unmatched. CDR1 and CDR2 (germline): LNHDA, SQIVND (reference sequence). The CDR3 consists of 15 residues. CDR3 nucleotide sequence: TGTGCCAGTAGTGACGAGAGACAGGGCGTGGAAACCCAGTACTTC. This codes for CASSDERQGVETQYF.